One and the same sample provided the 28 T cell receptor beta chains below, sequenced in a study of cytomegalovirus exposure and HLA in healthy donors. This PCR relied on a set of 60 Vbeta primers and 13 Jbeta primers. The assay was immunoSEQ multiplex PCR, and TCRdb's table has in-frame clones only and misses some. The data show some 84,000 clones, 60% to 85% seen once. Material for sequencing was PBMCs. The receptor source for this set is a boy aged 10-17 years in good health and CMV-seronegative.

The gene calls are TRBV27 and TRBJ1-6, with TRBD1 identical over 7 bases. The CDR3 length is 20 residues. Germline CDR1 MNHEY, CDR2 SMNVEV (reference sequence). V shed 6 bases, J shed 1 base, and the junction held 18 bases outside the gene matches. Written as DNA, the CDR3 is TGTGCCAGCAGACAACCAACTCGGGACAGAGGAGAATCCTATAATTCACCCCTCCACTTT. Translation gives CASRQPTRDRGESYNSPLHF.

The chain employs TRBV25-1 and TRBJ2-2; 14 nucleotides agree with TRBD2. V lost 6 bases to trimming and J lost 6 bases; unmatched junction nucleotides: 3. CDR1 and CDR2 from the germline V gene are MGHDK and SYGVNS. CDR3 length: 15 residues. CDR3 sequence (DNA): TGTGCCAGCAGGACTAGCGGGAGGGGGGCCGGGGAGCTGTTTTTT. Translation gives CASRTSGRGAGELFF.

V and J are TRBV28 and TRBJ1-5; the D is unclear. CDR1 and CDR2 (germline): MDHEN, SYDVKM. Trimming removed 4 bases at V and 5 bases at J, with 9 bases between. The CDR3 runs 13 residues. The CDR3 bases are TGTGCCAGCAGTTCCCCCCAGTATCAGCCCCAGCATTTT. Translating it yields CASSSPQYQPQHF.

Written as DNA, the CDR3 is TGTGCCTGGAGTGTTCGAGGGTTGACTAATGAAAAACTGTTTTTT. This codes for CAWSVRGLTNEKLFF. This chain connects TRBV30 to TRBJ1-4; D uncertain. V lost 0 bases to trimming and J lost 2 bases, with 10 bases between them. Germline CDR1 reads GTSNPN; CDR2 reads SVGIG (reference sequence). The length of the CDR3 is 15 residues.

The chain joins TRBV30 to TRBJ2-7; 9 bases agree with TRBD1. The CDR3 is 14 amino acids. Germline V gene lookup returns CDR1 GTSNPN and CDR2 SVGIG (reference sequence). The J segment lost 5 bases and the V segment lost 4 bases, leaving 9 bases of the junction unmatched. The CDR3 bases are TGTGCCTGGATCTCCGGGACAGGGAGCAACGAGCAGTACTTC. This gives the protein CAWISGTGSNEQYF.

The chain recombines TRBV4-3 with TRBJ1-4; 7 bases fit TRBD1. The germline CDR1 and CDR2 sequences are LGHNA and YSLEER. Trimming cost V 0 bases and J 5 bases; bases outside gene matches: 6. The CDR3 loop spans 16 amino acids. As DNA, the CDR3 is TGCGCCAGCAGCCAAGACGCCGGGACAGCAAATGAAAAACTGTTTTTT. Translated: CASSQDAGTANEKLFF.

V and J are TRBV29-1 and TRBJ2-7; 9 bases agree with TRBD2. V dropped 6 bases and J dropped 3; count of bases not matched to a gene: 12. Germline V CDR1 and CDR2: SQVTM, ANQGSEA. The CDR3 covers 15 residues. The CDR3 region is CSVERTGTSNYEQYF. The CDR3 DNA is TGCAGCGTGGAGCGCACCGGGACTAGCAACTACGAGCAGTACTTC.

The V call is TRBV9, the J call TRBJ2-7; 7 nucleotides line up with TRBD2. Germline V gene lookup returns CDR1 SGDLS and CDR2 YYNGEE. Losses at the gene ends were 0 bases for V and 7 bases for J; bases not matched to a gene: 4. CDR3 length: 13 residues. CDR3 residues: CASSVVSAGEQYF. DNA for the CDR3: TGTGCCAGCAGCGTAGTATCAGCGGGGGAGCAGTACTTC. Based on the CDR3 plus reference TRBV9 and TRBJ2-7, the full variable domain is DSGVTQTPKHLITATGQRVTLRCSPRSGDLSVYWYQQSLDQGLQFLIQYYNGEERAKGNILERFSAQQFPDLHSELNLSSLELGDSALYFCASSVVSAGEQYFGPGTRLTVT.

The V gene is TRBV15, the J gene TRBJ2-3, with a weak D call TRBD1 (5 bases). The V end lost 5 bases, the J end lost 3 bases, and 12 bases lay between the germline ends. There are 14 residues in the CDR3. Germline-derived CDR1 and CDR2 are LNHNV and YYDKDF (reference sequence). The CDR3: CATSQRQLTDTQYF. As DNA, the CDR3 is TGTGCCACCAGCCAGAGACAGCTAACAGATACGCAGTATTTT.

The chain uses TRBV13 and TRBJ1-1; D uncertain. Germline V lookup: CDR1 PRHDT, CDR2 FYEKMQ (reference sequence). This CDR3 has 12 residues. Trimming left V 7 bases short and J 0 bases short, with 6 bases between. CDR3 coding DNA: TGTGCCAGCATGGAGCTGAACACTGAAGCTTTCTTT. Its translation: CASMELNTEAFF.

The V and J genes are TRBV28 and TRBJ1-6, with unresolved D. The CDR3 is made up of 12 amino acids. Trimming removed 4 bases at V and 8 bases at J, with 6 bases between. Germline V gene sequence: CDR1 MDHEN, CDR2 SYDVKM. The CDR3 coding sequence is TGTGCCAGCAGTTCTCCTGATTCACCCCTCCACTTT. This encodes CASSSPDSPLHF.

The chain is built from TRBV6-5 and TRBJ2-7; D may be TRBD2 (5 bases). The germline V gene has CDR1 MNHEY and CDR2 SVGAGI. The CDR3 runs 14 residues. The germline V and J ends were trimmed by 7 bases and 0 bases, with 13 bases remaining between them. This chain's CDR3 is CASTSLGDSYEQYF. As DNA, the CDR3 is TGTGCCAGCACCTCGCTGGGAGACTCCTACGAGCAGTACTTC.

This chain uses TRBV5-6 with TRBJ2-7; 8 nucleotides agree with TRBD1. Germline CDR1 reads SGHDT; CDR2 reads YYEEEE. This CDR3 spans 14 amino acids. J lost 4 bases, V lost 0 bases, and 3 bases had no gene match. Here the CDR3 DNA reads TGTGCCAGCAGCTTGGGCAGGGGGCGATACGAGCAGTACTTC. Translating it yields CASSLGRGRYEQYF. Complete variable domain (other parts from reference TRBV5-6 and TRBJ2-7): DAGVTQSPTHLIKTRGQQVTLRCSPKSGHDTVSWYQQALGQGPQFIFQYYEEEERQRGNFPDRFSGHQFPNYSSELNVNALLLGDSALYLCASSLGRGRYEQYFGPGTRLTVT.

In its sample, this clone was seen a few times. The sample holds other DNA sequences that translate to the same CDR3. This chain uses TRBV6-5 with TRBJ2-7; D call uncertain. Looked up from germline, CDR1 is MNHEY and CDR2 is SVGAGI. This CDR3 region has 13 residues. Between the trimmed V and J ends, which lost 0 bases and 4 bases, there was a span of 7 bases. The CDR3 DNA sequence: TGTGCCAGCAGTTACTCGCGTGGTTACGAGCAGTACTTC. Translation: CASSYSRGYEQYF.

The chain links TRBV11-3 to TRBJ2-5, with 13 bases fitting TRBD2. V gave up 4 bases and J gave up 3 bases; unmatched junction bases: 2. There are 15 residues in the CDR3. Germline V gene data show CDR1 as SGHNT and CDR2 as YENEEA. DNA for the CDR3: TGTGCCAGCAGCTCAGGACTAGCGGGGGAAGAGACCCAGTACTTC. It encodes CASSSGLAGEETQYF. Using reference TRBV11-3 and TRBJ2-5 for the parts outside the CDR3, the full variable domain is EAGVVQSPRYKIIEKKQPVAFWCNPISGHNTLYWYLQNLGQGPELLIRYENEEAVDDSQLPKDRFSAERLKGVDSTLKIQPAELGDSAVYLCASSSGLAGEETQYFGPGTRLLVL.

CDR3 nucleotides: TGTGCCAGCAGCAACCAGCGGGAGTCGTCCCACGAGCAGTACTTC. Protein sequence: CASSNQRESSHEQYF. The genes are TRBV7-9 and TRBJ2-7; 8 nucleotides agree with TRBD2. The CDR3 contains 15 residues. The V and J ends lost 5 bases and 5 bases, in that order; junction bases with no gene match: 11. Per germline, CDR1 SEHNR and CDR2 FQNEAQ (reference sequence).

This rearrangement joins TRBV15 to TRBJ2-5; 7 bases fit TRBD1. J lost 3 bases, V lost 6 bases, and 4 bases had no gene match. The CDR3 is made up of 13 amino acids. Germline V gene data show CDR1 as LNHNV and CDR2 as YYDKDF (reference sequence). The CDR3 is CATSKTGKETQYF. CDR3 coding DNA: TGTGCCACCAGTAAGACAGGGAAAGAGACCCAGTACTTC.

This clone was counted between two and nine times. The chain recombines TRBV6-1 with TRBJ1-2, with D perhaps TRBD1 (6 bases). V gave up 1 base and J gave up 2 bases, with 23 bases separating them. Germline assignment: CDR1 MNHNS and CDR2 SASEGT. The CDR3 runs to 19 residues. CDR3 loop: CASSEVARGHSRPNYGYTF. CDR3 in DNA: TGTGCCAGCAGTGAAGTGGCTCGGGGACACAGTAGACCCAACTATGGCTACACCTTC.

The gene calls are TRBV11-3 and TRBJ2-2; TRBD1 might be the D (6 bases). V lost 4 bases to trimming and J lost 3 bases, with 15 bases between them. There are 16 residues in the CDR3. The V gene's germline CDR1 is SGHNT and CDR2 YENEEA. CDR3 residues: CASSSWGRGDTGELFF. In DNA form, the CDR3 reads TGTGCCAGCAGCTCCTGGGGCAGGGGAGACACCGGGGAGCTGTTTTTT.

The chain couples TRBV4-1 to TRBJ1-1; TRBD1 matches 8 bases. CDR1 and CDR2 (germline): MGHRA, YSYEKL. The length of the CDR3 is 14 residues. With V trimmed by 0 bases and J by 11 bases, 8 bases remained unmatched. This CDR3 reads CASSQDVPRQGAFF. Written as DNA, the CDR3 is TGCGCCAGCAGCCAAGACGTGCCCCGACAGGGGGCTTTCTTT.

The chain recombines TRBV7-2 with TRBJ2-7, with TRBD2 as a possible D gene (6 bases). This CDR3 has 14 residues. Germline V gene lookup returns CDR1 SGHTA and CDR2 FQGNSA. The V end lost 3 bases, the J end lost 7 bases, and 16 bases lay between the germline ends. CDR3 residues: CASSLGGTAGEQYF. The CDR3 DNA reads TGTGCCAGCAGCTTGGGTGGGACGGCGGGAGAGCAGTACTTC.

This clone was detected only a few times. The gene calls are TRBV9 and TRBJ2-1; D perhaps matches TRBD1 (6 bases). CDR1 is SGDLS and CDR2 is YYNGEE in the germline V gene. V was shortened by 3 bases and J by 5 bases, with 15 bases between the two germline ends. The CDR3 covers 15 residues. CDR3 region: CASSAGRRTDNEQFF. Written as DNA, the CDR3 is TGTGCCAGCAGCGCCGGGCGCAGGACAGACAATGAGCAGTTCTTC.

The chain recombines TRBV29-1 with TRBJ2-3; possibly TRBD2 for D (6 bases). V was trimmed by 4 bases and J by 3 bases, leaving 11 bases between them. CDR1 SQVTM and CDR2 ANQGSEA come from the germline V gene. The CDR3 loop spans 13 amino acids. Here the CDR3 DNA reads TGCAGCGTTGTCGCGGGGAGTACAGATACGCAGTATTTT. It codes for CSVVAGSTDTQYF.

The rearrangement uses TRBV7-8 and TRBJ1-3; 7 bases are shared with TRBD1. This CDR3 has 14 amino acids. CDR1 and CDR2 from the germline V gene are SGHVS and FQNEAQ. After removal of 5 bases from V and 8 bases from J, the junction contained 9 bases not matched to a gene. This chain's CDR3 is CASSPGTASHTIYF. The CDR3 nucleotides read TGTGCCAGCAGCCCTGGGACAGCCAGCCACACCATATATTTT.

V and J are TRBV4-1 and TRBJ2-7; possibly TRBD2 for D (7 bases). Germline V gene data show CDR1 as MGHRA and CDR2 as YSYEKL. Trimming removed 0 bases at V and 6 bases at J, with 21 bases between. The CDR3 contains 17 residues. CDR3 bases: TGCGCCAGCAGCCAAGAGGGGGGGGCTGGACTCCCGGGCGAGCAGTACTTC. Translated, it gives CASSQEGGAGLPGEQYF.

This rearrangement joins TRBV29-1 to TRBJ1-2; maybe TRBD1 (5 bases). The germline V and J ends were trimmed by 5 bases and 3 bases, with 10 bases remaining between them. The CDR3 consists of 12 residues. Germline V gene lookup returns CDR1 SQVTM and CDR2 ANQGSEA. CDR3 nucleotides: TGCAGCGTTCAGGGTTTGGACTATGGCTACACCTTC. Protein: CSVQGLDYGYTF. Together with reference TRBV29-1 and TRBJ1-2, the CDR3 gives the full variable domain: SAVISQKPSRDICQRGTSLTIQCQVDSQVTMMFWYRQQPGQSLTLIATANQGSEATYESGFVIDKFPISRPNLTFSTLTVSNMSPEDSSIYLCSVQGLDYGYTFGSGTRLTVV.

The chain combines TRBV7-8 with TRBJ2-1; tentative D call: TRBD1 (5 bases). The CDR3 is 14 residues long. Trimming cost V 6 bases and J 6 bases, with 15 bases left between them. Germline values: CDR1 SGHVS, CDR2 FQNEAQ. The CDR3 DNA reads TGTGCCAGCAGTGGGCAGGGAAGGAGCAATGAGCAGTTCTTC. This codes for CASSGQGRSNEQFF.

This clone turned up a few times. V usage is TRBV18 and J usage is TRBJ1-6; D is possibly TRBD1 (5 bases). The V end lost 3 bases, the J end lost 7 bases, and 7 bases lay between the germline ends. The CDR3 is 13 amino acids. Looked up from germline, CDR1 is KGHSH and CDR2 is LQKENI. The DNA of the CDR3 is TGTGCCAGCTCACCGGGGCAGAATTCACCCCTCCACTTT. Protein product: CASSPGQNSPLHF.